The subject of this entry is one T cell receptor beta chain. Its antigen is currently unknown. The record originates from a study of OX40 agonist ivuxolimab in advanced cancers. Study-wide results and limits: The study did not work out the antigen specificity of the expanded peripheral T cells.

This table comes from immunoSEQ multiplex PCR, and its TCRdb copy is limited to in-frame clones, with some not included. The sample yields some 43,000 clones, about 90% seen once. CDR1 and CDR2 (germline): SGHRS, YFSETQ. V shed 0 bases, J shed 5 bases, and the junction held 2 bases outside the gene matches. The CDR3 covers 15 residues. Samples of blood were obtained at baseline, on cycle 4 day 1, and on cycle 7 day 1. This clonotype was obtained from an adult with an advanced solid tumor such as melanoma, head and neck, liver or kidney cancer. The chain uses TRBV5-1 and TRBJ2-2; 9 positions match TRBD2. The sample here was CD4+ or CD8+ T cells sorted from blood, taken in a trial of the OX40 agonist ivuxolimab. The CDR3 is CASSLASGETGELFF. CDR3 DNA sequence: TGCGCCAGCAGCTTGGCTAGCGGGGAGACCGGGGAGCTGTTTTTT.